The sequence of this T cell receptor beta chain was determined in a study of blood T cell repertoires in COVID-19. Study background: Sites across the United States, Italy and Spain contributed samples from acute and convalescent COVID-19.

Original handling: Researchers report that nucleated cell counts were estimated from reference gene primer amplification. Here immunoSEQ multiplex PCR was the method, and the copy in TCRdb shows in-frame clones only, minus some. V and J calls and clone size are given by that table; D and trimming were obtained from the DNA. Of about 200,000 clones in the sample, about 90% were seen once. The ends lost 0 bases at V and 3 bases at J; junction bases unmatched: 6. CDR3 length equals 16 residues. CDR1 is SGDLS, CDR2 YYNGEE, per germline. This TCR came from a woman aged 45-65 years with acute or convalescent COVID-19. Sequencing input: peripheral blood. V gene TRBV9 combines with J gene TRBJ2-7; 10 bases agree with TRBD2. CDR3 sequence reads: CASSVAAGGPLYEQYF. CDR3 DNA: TGTGCCAGCAGCGTAGCAGCGGGGGGGCCTCTCTACGAGCAGTACTTC.